The TCR beta chain under discussion was sequenced for a study of identical twins (dated by TCRdb to 2015 to 2016). Concerning the study at large: To test whether fetal clonotypes persist, the study used deep sequencing on TCR alpha and beta repertoires from monozygotic twins, unrelated adults of various ages, and cord blood. To rule out contamination, the twin experiments were replicated at different times with different library preparation protocols. The full study reports these points: Excess twin sharing in beta out-of-frame sequences was weaker because fewer shared sequences lowered the signal-to-noise ratio. Fewer insertions were carried by abundant cord blood beta clonotypes, a similar but weaker trend appeared in young adult naive repertoires, and no such trend appeared in memory repertoires. Invariant T cells such as MAIT and iNKT could partly confound zero-insertion analyses, although diverse VJ usage argued against such confounding for most clonotypes. In monozygotic twins, out-of-frame TCR alpha sharing was systematically underestimated by recombination models, although the models agreed with sharing between unrelated individuals. Out-of-frame TCR alpha sequences shared between twins showed an excess of low generation-probability sequences compared with coincidental sharing between unrelated individuals. Because the same donors could not be followed over many years, the conclusions relied on cross-sectional statistical analysis.

Concerning this clonotype itself: Its target antigen remains unknown. One junction end disagrees with the germline gene, perhaps due to a read error.

Every donor in the study was a healthy Caucasian. Three pairs of female monozygotic twins, all aged roughly 18 to 29 years, were included in the twin cohort. Miltenyi CD45RO+ enrichment and human naive T-cell isolation kits were used to isolate memory (CD45RO+) and naive T cells from PBMC. Library prep was done by 5' RACE. The run used an Illumina HiSeq 2000. Template switching introduced a universal primer binding site; the final cDNA contained a unique molecular identifier, enabling accurate counting of TCR cDNA molecules. First-strand cDNA for TCR alpha and beta chains was synthesized from specific primers in the conserved constant-segment region. To control for contamination, each cDNA library was double barcoded with a SMART-Mk sample barcode plus Illumina barcodes. TruSeq adapter sequences along with Illumina sample barcodes were introduced in two successive PCR steps. The TCR alpha and beta cDNA libraries were sequenced on the Illumina HiSeq platform using custom primers. Regarding the original processing steps: Unique molecular identifiers were extracted from raw reads with MiGEC, and CDR3 positions were determined with MiXCR. For each individual, recombination models were inferred using an EM algorithm with the repgenHMM and IGoR tools. Shared clonotypes were analyzed with the tcR package in R, and sharing was normalized by the product of cloneset sizes. Out-of-frame nonproductive sequences were analyzed to study raw recombination free of thymic and clonal selection effects. TCRdb applied fastp at Q25 and MiXCR to the public reads, then kept only in-frame beta chains. Duplicate CDR3 protein sequences are folded into a single record with the most common DNA and genes. Here the V and J calls rest on TCRdb's processing, not on the authors' analysis. The sample yields 200,000 to 250,000 distinct CDR3 sequences; about 13% were counted once. The biggest ten clones account for 3.5% to 4.5% of the sample.

Including cysteine and phenylalanine, the CDR3 has 17 amino acids. Left in the record is the CDR3 DNA by itself, 51 bases read in frame from the first base. The germline V gene encodes CDR1 LGHNA and CDR2 YSLEER. This sample was shared with a second study, whose subject was yellow fever vaccine responses in identical twins. The second investigation adds: According to the authors, the vaccine-induced T cell response in identical twins seemed to be partly convergent and partly specific to each individual. In identical twins, the study followed T cell clones that responded to the vaccine with precision.

This TCR was recovered from a woman under 30 in good health. Sequencing was carried out using memory (CD45RO+) T cells sorted from blood. The meaning of the sample's cell subset or site label: CD45RO+ enriched T cells. The sequence is built from TRBV4-3 and TRBJ2-2; 8 middle bases align to TRBD2. In nucleotide form, the sequence is TGCGCCAGCAGCCAAGATCCGAGCGGGGGCTCTCGGGGGGCGCTGTTTTTT. It translates to CASSQDPSGGSRGALFF.